What follows are 6 T cell receptor beta chains derived from one specimen sequenced in a study of graft-versus-host responses after intestinal transplantation. These TCRs' antigens remain unknown. Clones were read by immunoSEQ multiplex PCR, and TCRdb kept only the in-frame ones, dropping some. The sample consists of some 140,000 clones, approximately 91% of them appearing once. Sequencing was performed on unstimulated CD4+ T cells sorted from spleen or lymph node cells, taken before intestinal transplant. All receptors come from a human donor who received an intestinal transplant.

The J gene is TRBJ1-5, the V gene TRBV6-5; no clear D gene. Trimming shortened V by 7 bases and J by 3 bases, and 13 bases separated the two germline ends. In germline, CDR1 is MNHEY, CDR2 SVGAGI. The CDR3 spans 14 residues. The CDR3 coding sequence is TGTGCCAGCACCCGAACCGGGGTCAATCAGCCCCAGCATTTT. Protein: CASTRTGVNQPQHF.

The gene calls are TRBV27 and TRBJ1-5; perhaps TRBD1 as D (6 bases). This CDR3 has 15 amino acids. CDR1 MNHEY and CDR2 SMNVEV come from the germline V gene (reference sequence). Trimming shortened V by 5 bases and J by 7 bases, and 18 bases separated the two germline ends. The DNA for the CDR3 is TGTGCCAGCAGTACCCTTGGGGGGGCCGAGCAGCCCCAGCATTTT. Translating it yields CASSTLGGAEQPQHF.

The chain combines TRBV4-2 with TRBJ2-2; no firm D call. Trimming shortened V by 0 bases and J by 1 base, and 6 bases separated the two germline ends. The CDR3 extends over 15 amino acids. CDR1 and CDR2 (germline): LGHNA, YNFKEQ. The CDR3 reads CASSQELKNTGELFF. The CDR3 DNA follows: TGTGCCAGCAGCCAAGAACTAAAGAACACCGGGGAGCTGTTTTTT.

V and J are TRBV28 and TRBJ2-5; a weak D match, TRBD1 (6 bases). The CDR3 covers 12 residues. The V and J ends lost 6 bases and 5 bases respectively, with 10 bases between them. Germline V gene sequence: CDR1 MDHEN, CDR2 SYDVKM. The CDR3 spells CASSTGMETQYF. DNA of the CDR3: TGTGCCAGCAGCACAGGGATGGAGACCCAGTACTTC.

CDR3 in amino acids: CASSRGKGWSGELFF. The CDR3 nucleotides are TGTGCCAGCAGCCGAGGGAAAGGTTGGTCCGGGGAGCTGTTTTTT. The chain has TRBV7-2 and TRBJ2-2; a weak D match, TRBD2 (5 bases). CDR1 and CDR2 (germline): SGHTA, FQGNSA. V was clipped by 5 bases and J by 6 bases, with 16 bases between them. The CDR3 runs to 15 residues.

The chain uses TRBV15 and TRBJ2-1; tentatively, D is TRBD1 (5 bases). Germline loops: CDR1 LNHNV, CDR2 YYDKDF (reference sequence). The CDR3 sequence is 17 residues long. V lost 3 bases to trimming and J lost 0 bases, with 15 bases between them. As DNA, the CDR3 is TGTGCCACCAGCAGTCATAAGGGGCTGAGCTCCTACAATGAGCAGTTCTTC. Protein sequence: CATSSHKGLSSYNEQFF.